This passage covers 12 T cell receptor beta chains from one sample sequenced in a study of vaccination and CD4 T cells after COVID-19. Antigens of these TCRs are unknown. Treatment given: roughly ten-day PBMC culture with coronavirus spike peptide pools or control peptides (ViraFEST assay). The Oncomine TCR Beta short-read assay generated sequence data from the DNA of cultured CD4+ T cells. MiXCR was run by TCRdb on the PCR reads, yielding one entry per CDR3 protein. Of 15,000 to 17,000 distinct CDR3 sequences listed, around 48% were seen once; the top ten hold over 12%. The sequencing input was CD4+ T cells from blood, cultured in vitro. These receptors were taken from a human donor who had recovered from COVID-19.

V gene TRBV12-3 or TRBV12-4 combines with J gene TRBJ2-2; D not certain. The ends were cut back, 8 bases at V and 1 base at J, with 11 bases in the middle. The CDR3 runs 14 residues. For the CDR3, the DNA is TGTGCCAGCCGGGTGCGGAGGAACACCGGGGAGCTGTTTTTT. Its protein product is CASRVRRNTGELFF.

This clonotype was counted a few times. The chain recombines TRBV11-2 with TRBJ2-3, with D perhaps matching TRBD1 (6 bases). Trimming cost V 3 bases and J 0 bases, with 10 bases left between them. Germline-derived CDR1 and CDR2 are SGHAT and FQNNGV. This CDR3 contains 15 residues. CDR3 loop: CASSLVDRSTDTQYF. The CDR3, as DNA: TGTGCCAGCAGCTTGGTGGACAGAAGCACAGATACGCAGTATTTT.

The V call is TRBV9, the J call TRBJ2-3; D gene uncertain. This CDR3 is built from 15 residues. Trimming cost V 0 bases and J 5 bases, with 13 bases left between them. Per the germline V gene, CDR1 is SGDLS and CDR2 is YYNGEE. This CDR3 reads CASSVGQNRQDTQYF. CDR3 DNA: TGTGCCAGCAGCGTAGGGCAGAATAGGCAAGATACGCAGTATTTT.

Concerning this clonotype itself: Its ends do not fully match the called genes, so a read error is possible. The chain has TRBV6-2 or TRBV6-3 and TRBJ1-2, with TRBD1 matching 10 bases. Per germline, CDR1 MNHEY and CDR2 SVGEGT. CDR3 size: 15 residues. This CDR3 is CGSSYQDRGYYGYTF. In DNA form, the CDR3 reads TGTGGCAGCAGTTACCAGGACAGGGGGTACTATGGCTACACCTTC.

This clonotype was detected a few times. This chain uses TRBV10-3 with TRBJ1-2; weak D call: TRBD1 (6 bases). Trimming took 4 bases from V and 6 from J, leaving 12 bases between them. Germline lookup yields CDR1 ENHRY and CDR2 SYGVKD. The CDR3 consists of 13 residues. This chain's CDR3 is CAISVQGFDGYTF. CDR3 DNA: TGTGCCATCAGTGTACAGGGATTCGATGGCTACACCTTC.

The chain links TRBV7-2 to TRBJ2-4; D gene ambiguous. From germline, CDR1 is SGHTA and CDR2 FQGNSA. V lost 1 base to trimming and J lost 0 bases, with 10 bases between them. The length of the CDR3 is 16 residues. The chain's CDR3 is CASSLGQTLAKNIQYF. As DNA, the CDR3 is TGTGCCAGCAGCTTAGGTCAGACCCTAGCCAAAAACATTCAGTACTTC.

V gene TRBV6-2 or TRBV6-3 combines with J gene TRBJ2-2; 8 nucleotides agree with TRBD1. Germline CDR1 and CDR2: MNHEY and SVGEGT. J gave up 4 bases and V 6 bases, and 7 bases lay outside the gene matches. The CDR3 extends over 15 amino acids. The CDR3 DNA reads as TGTGCCAGCAGAGGACAGGGAAAGGGCACCGGGGAGCTGTTTTTT. Its protein product is CASRGQGKGTGELFF.

The chain employs TRBV12-3 or TRBV12-4 and TRBJ1-2; 9 positions agree with TRBD1. Losses at the gene ends were 6 bases for V and 4 bases for J; bases not matched to a gene: 3. The CDR3 runs 13 residues. The CDR3 here is CASSRQGGYGYTF. In DNA form, the CDR3 reads TGTGCCAGCAGCCGACAGGGGGGCTATGGCTACACCTTC.

This clonotype was picked up a small number of times. J is TRBJ1-6 and V is TRBV6-1; D is uncertain. Germline V gene data show CDR1 as MNHNS and CDR2 as SASEGT. V gave up 4 bases and J gave up 7 bases, with 5 bases separating them. The CDR3 runs to 12 residues. The CDR3 is CASSVWNSPLHF. The CDR3 DNA follows: TGTGCCAGCAGTGTGTGGAATTCACCCCTCCACTTT.

The chain employs TRBV20-1 and TRBJ2-5, with D perhaps TRBD1 (6 bases). CDR1 and CDR2 from the germline V gene are DFQATT and SNEGSKA (reference sequence). CDR3 length: 14 amino acids. The V end was cut by 4 bases, the J end by 1 base, with 13 bases between. The CDR3 region has the DNA TGCAGTGCTAACCAGGGACATGGCCAAGAGACCCAGTACTTC. Amino acids: CSANQGHGQETQYF.

This clonotype is a singleton in its sample. V and J are TRBV4-3 and TRBJ1-5, with D maybe TRBD1 (5 bases). With 4 bases removed from V and 9 bases from J, the gap between germline ends came to 13 bases. Germline V gives CDR1 LGHNA, CDR2 YSLEER. CDR3 length: 13 amino acids. The CDR3 DNA sequence: TGCGCCAGCAGCCCGACAGTACTTGCGCCCCAGCATTTT. It codes for CASSPTVLAPQHF.

The CDR3 is CASSYSLTSVANEQFF. In nucleotides, the CDR3 is TGTGCCAGCAGTTACTCCTTAACTAGCGTTGCCAATGAGCAGTTCTTC. J is TRBJ2-1 and V is TRBV6-2 or TRBV6-3; 7 bases line up with TRBD2. Germline-derived CDR1 and CDR2 are MNHEY and SVGEGT. The CDR3 loop spans 16 amino acids. V shed 0 bases and J 6 bases; nucleotides not matched to a gene: 8.